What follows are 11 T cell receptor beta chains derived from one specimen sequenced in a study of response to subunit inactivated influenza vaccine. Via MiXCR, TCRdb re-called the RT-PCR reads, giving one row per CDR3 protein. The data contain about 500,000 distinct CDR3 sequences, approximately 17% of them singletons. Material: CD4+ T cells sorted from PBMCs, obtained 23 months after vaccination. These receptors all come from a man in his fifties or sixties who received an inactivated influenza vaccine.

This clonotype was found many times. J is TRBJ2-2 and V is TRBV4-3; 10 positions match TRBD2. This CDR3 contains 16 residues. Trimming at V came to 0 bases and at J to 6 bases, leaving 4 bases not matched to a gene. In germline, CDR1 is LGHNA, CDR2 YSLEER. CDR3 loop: CASSQDVAGGSGELFF. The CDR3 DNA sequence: TGCGCCAGCAGCCAAGATGTAGCGGGGGGCTCCGGGGAGCTGTTTTTT.

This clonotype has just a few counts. In DNA form, the CDR3 reads TGCAGCGTTGAATCCCCAGGGGATACAGATACGCAGTATTTT. Its translation is CSVESPGDTDTQYF. This sequence joins TRBV29-1 and TRBJ2-3; D perhaps matches TRBD1 (6 bases). Trimming left V 2 bases short and J 3 bases short, with 12 bases between. The CDR3 totals 14 residues. The germline V gene encodes CDR1 SQVTM and CDR2 ANQGSEA.

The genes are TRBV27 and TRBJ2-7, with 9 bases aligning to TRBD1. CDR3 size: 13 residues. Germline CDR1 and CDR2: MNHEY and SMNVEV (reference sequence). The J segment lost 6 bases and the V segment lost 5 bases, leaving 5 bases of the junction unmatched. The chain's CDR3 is CASSTQGALEQYF. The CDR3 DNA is TGTGCCAGCAGTACACAGGGGGCCCTCGAGCAGTACTTC.

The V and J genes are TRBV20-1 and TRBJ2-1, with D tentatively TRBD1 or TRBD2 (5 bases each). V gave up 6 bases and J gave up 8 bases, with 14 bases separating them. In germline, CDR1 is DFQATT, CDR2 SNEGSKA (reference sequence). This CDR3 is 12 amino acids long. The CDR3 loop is CSAGTTGDEQFF. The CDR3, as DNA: TGCAGTGCCGGGACCACCGGGGATGAGCAGTTCTTC.

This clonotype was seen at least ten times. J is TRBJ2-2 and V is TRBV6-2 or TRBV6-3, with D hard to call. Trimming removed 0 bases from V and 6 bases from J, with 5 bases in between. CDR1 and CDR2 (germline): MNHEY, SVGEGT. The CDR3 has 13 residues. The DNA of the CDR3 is TGTGCCAGCAGTTACTCGAGGTCCGGGGAGCTGTTTTTT. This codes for CASSYSRSGELFF.

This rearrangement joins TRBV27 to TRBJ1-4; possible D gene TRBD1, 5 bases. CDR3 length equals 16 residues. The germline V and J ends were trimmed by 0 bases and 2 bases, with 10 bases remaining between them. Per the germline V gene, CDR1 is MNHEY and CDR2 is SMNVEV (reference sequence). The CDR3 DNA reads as TGTGCCAGCAGTTTATCCCAGGGCTGGACTAATGAAAAACTGTTTTTT. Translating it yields CASSLSQGWTNEKLFF.

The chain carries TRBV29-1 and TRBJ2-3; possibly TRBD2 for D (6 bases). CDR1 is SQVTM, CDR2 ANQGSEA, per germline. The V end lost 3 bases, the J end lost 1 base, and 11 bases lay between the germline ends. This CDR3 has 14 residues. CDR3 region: CSVDRAGRTDTQYF. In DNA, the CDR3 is TGCAGCGTTGACAGGGCGGGACGCACAGATACGCAGTATTTT.

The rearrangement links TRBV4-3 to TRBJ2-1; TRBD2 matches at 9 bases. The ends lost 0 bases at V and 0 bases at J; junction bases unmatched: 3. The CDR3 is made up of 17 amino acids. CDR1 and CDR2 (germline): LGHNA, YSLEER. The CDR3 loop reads CASSQEERGASYNEQFF. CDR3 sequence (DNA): TGCGCCAGCAGCCAAGAGGAGCGGGGGGCCTCCTACAATGAGCAGTTCTTC.

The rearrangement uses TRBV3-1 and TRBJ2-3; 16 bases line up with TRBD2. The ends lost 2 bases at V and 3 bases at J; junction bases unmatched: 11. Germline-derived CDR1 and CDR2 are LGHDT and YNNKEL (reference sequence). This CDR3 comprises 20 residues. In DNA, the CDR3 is TGTGCCAGCAGCCAAACCCTGGGACTAGCGGGAGGGAAGGGGACAGATACGCAGTATTTT. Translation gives CASSQTLGLAGGKGTDTQYF.

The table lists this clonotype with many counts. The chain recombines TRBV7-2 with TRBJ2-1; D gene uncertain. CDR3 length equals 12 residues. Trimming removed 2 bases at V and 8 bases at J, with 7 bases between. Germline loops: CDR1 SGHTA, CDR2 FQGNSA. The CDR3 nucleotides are TGTGCCAGCAGCTTACTCCGAGATGAGCAGTTCTTC. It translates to CASSLLRDEQFF.

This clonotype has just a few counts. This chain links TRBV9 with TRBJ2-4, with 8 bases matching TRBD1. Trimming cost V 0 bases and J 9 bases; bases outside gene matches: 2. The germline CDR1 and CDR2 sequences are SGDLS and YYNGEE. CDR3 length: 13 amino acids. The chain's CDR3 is CASSVGTGTIQYF. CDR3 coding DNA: TGTGCCAGCAGCGTAGGGACAGGGACCATTCAGTACTTC.